This TCR beta chain was observed in a study of CD8+CD57+ T cells in acquired aplastic anemia. Whole-study results and caveats: Some 31 sequences, all CD8+ CDR3, were shared between patients and controls.

Previously, flow cytometry had revealed CD8+CD57+ cell expansion in the patients chosen for sequencing. The cohort consisted entirely of patients having severe acquired aplastic anemia. Concerning this clonotype itself: Its cognate antigen is unknown.

Germline V gene sequence: CDR1 SGHDN, CDR2 FVKESK. Trimming removed 4 bases at V and 0 bases at J, with 7 bases between. There are 13 residues in the CDR3. The template used for profiling TCR beta VDJ and CDR3 was genomic DNA. TCRdb ran MiXCR on the reads and lists one entry per CDR3 protein. The repertoire holds fewer than 200,000 distinct CDR3 sequences, roughly 50% seen once, with about 1.8% in the top ten. The V call is TRBV14, the J call TRBJ2-7; D not resolved. The sequenced sample consisted of sorted CD4+, CD8+, or CD8+CD57+ T cells (not recorded which) from PBMCs. This clonotype was sampled from a human donor with aplastic anemia. The CDR3 reads CASSRNPSYEQYF. CDR3 in DNA: TGTGCCAGCAGCCGTAACCCCTCCTACGAGCAGTACTTC.